One sample yielded the 4 T cell receptor beta chains listed below, sequenced in a study of T cell clonality in common variable immunodeficiency. General study findings and limits: Fewer deletions and N-nucleotide insertions were reportedly seen in common variable immunodeficiency TCR beta sequences.

TCRdb's copy holds only in-frame clones and misses some; the assay was immunoSEQ multiplex PCR. Observed in the sample are fewer than 40,000 clones, none of them singletons. Their specific antigens are unknown. The sample consisted of peripheral blood mononuclear cells. These receptors came from a human donor with common variable immunodeficiency.

This clone ranks as medium-sized. The CDR3 is cut off 3 residues early in the read; its end comes from the germline J gene. This sequence joins TRBV12-5 and TRBJ1-5, with D possibly being TRBD1 (6 bases). Germline lookup yields CDR1 LGHNT and CDR2 FRNRAP. The CDR3 has 12 amino acids. Trimming shortened V by 1 base and J by 9 bases, and 7 bases separated the two germline ends. The CDR3 is CASGLGRGPQHF. CDR3 DNA (partial): TGTGCTAGTGGTTTGGGCAGGGGGCCC.

This clone was seen repeatedly, ten times or more. The read stops 3 residues short of the end of the CDR3; the missing end is completed from the germline J gene. This sequence joins TRBV27 and TRBJ2-2; 8 bases map to TRBD2. Germline V gene data show CDR1 as MNHEY and CDR2 as SMNVEV (reference sequence). The CDR3 length is 16 residues. The V gene end was trimmed by 8 bases and the J gene end by 4 bases; junction bases not matched to a gene: 12. The sequenced CDR3 bases are TGTGCCAGCGGAAGACCGGGACTAGGAGTCACCGGGGAG. It specifies CASGRPGLGVTGE. The complete CDR3 reads CASGRPGLGVTGELFF.

This clone was recorded at least ten times. The read is 3 residues too short to cover the CDR3 end, so that end is filled in from the germline J gene. This chain uses TRBV7-2 with TRBJ2-7; TRBD2 matches at 12 bases. CDR1 is SGHTA and CDR2 is FQGNSA in the germline V gene. This CDR3 is 15 amino acids long. Trimming at V came to 4 bases and at J to 6 bases, leaving 7 bases not matched to a gene. CDR3 loop: CASSSRTSGIGEQYF. The CDR3 DNA, read in part, is TGTGCCAGCAGCTCCCGGACTAGCGGGATTGGCGAG. The variable domain in full, with the rest retrieved from reference TRBV7-2 and TRBJ2-7, is GAGVSQSPSNKVTEKGKDVELRCDPISGHTALYWYRQSLGQGLEFLIYFQGNSAPDKSGLPSDRFSAERTGGSVSTLTIQRTQQEDSAVYLCASSSRTSGIGEQYFGPGTRLTVT.

This clone was observed a handful of times. The DNA ends 3 residues before the CDR3 does, and the rest of the CDR3 is filled in from the germline J gene. The rearrangement uses TRBV6-4 and TRBJ2-1, with TRBD2 matching over 7 bases. This CDR3 spans 15 amino acids. V was pared by 3 bases and J by 6 bases, with 8 bases of the junction left unmatched. Germline assignment: CDR1 MRHNA and CDR2 SNTAGT. The covered CDR3 bases are TGTGCCAGCAGTGAGAGGGTCGGCGGGAGCAATGAG. This sequence encodes CASSERVGGSNE. The whole CDR3 sequence is CASSERVGGSNEQFF.